A single sample is the source of the 17 T cell receptor beta chains below, sequenced in a study of cytomegalovirus exposure and HLA in healthy donors. Sequenced by immunoSEQ multiplex PCR; TCRdb stores in-frame clones only, minus some. This repertoire shows some 120,000 clones, 70% to 90% found once; its top ten account for roughly 2%. The sequenced sample was PBMCs. All receptors derive from a woman aged 18-29 years in good health and CMV-seronegative.

V gene TRBV19 combines with J gene TRBJ1-5; 7 bases agree with TRBD1. Germline CDR1 is LNHDA and CDR2 is SQIVND (reference sequence). The CDR3 is 17 residues long. V was pared by 5 bases and J by 5 bases, with 15 bases of the junction left unmatched. CDR3 DNA sequence: TGTGCCAGTAGTCCCCTTCCCGGACAGGCGGCCGATCAGCCCCAGCATTTT. Protein sequence: CASSPLPGQAADQPQHF.

This clone was observed a handful of times. V and J are TRBV18 and TRBJ2-2; TRBD2 agrees at 9 bases. This CDR3 comprises 15 residues. J gave up 7 bases and V 0 bases, and 3 bases lay outside the gene matches. Germline CDR1 reads KGHSH; CDR2 reads LQKENI. The CDR3 coding sequence is TGTGCCAGCTCACCACCGGGACTAGCTGGCGGGGAGCTGTTTTTT. Its protein product is CASSPPGLAGGELFF. Full variable domain (missing parts from reference TRBV18 and TRBJ2-2): NAGVMQNPRHLVRRRGQEARLRCSPMKGHSHVYWYRQLPEEGLKFMVYLQKENIIDESGMPKERFSAEFPKEGPSILRIQQVVRGDSAAYFCASSPPGLAGGELFFGEGSRLTVL.

The gene calls are TRBV19 and TRBJ2-1; 13 positions agree with TRBD2. CDR3 length equals 17 residues. Germline CDR1 reads LNHDA; CDR2 reads SQIVND (reference sequence). With V trimmed by 3 bases and J by 10 bases, 12 bases remained unmatched. CDR3 residues: CASSISGGLAGPEEQFF. CDR3 sequence (DNA): TGTGCCAGTAGTATTTCAGGGGGACTAGCGGGACCAGAAGAGCAGTTCTTC.

The chain carries TRBV28 and TRBJ2-7; 16 positions agree with TRBD2. CDR1 MDHEN and CDR2 SYDVKM come from the germline V gene. The trim removed 4 bases at V and 6 bases at J, leaving 3 bases unmatched. The CDR3 extends over 15 amino acids. CDR3 DNA: TGTGCCAGCAGTTCCGGGACTAGCGGGGGGGGCGAGCAGTACTTC. It encodes CASSSGTSGGGEQYF. The whole variable domain, filled in from reference TRBV28 and TRBJ2-7, reads DVKVTQSSRYLVKRTGEKVFLECVQDMDHENMFWYRQDPGLGLRLIYFSYDVKMKEKGDIPEGYSVSREKKERFSLILESASTNQTSMYLCASSSGTSGGGEQYFGPGTRLTVT.

This chain links TRBV19 with TRBJ2-3, with 9 nucleotides matching TRBD1. CDR1 is LNHDA and CDR2 is SQIVND in the germline V gene (reference sequence). V lost 8 bases and J lost 5; bases outside the gene matches: 8. The CDR3 loop spans 14 amino acids. The CDR3: CASRRTGEGDTQYF. The CDR3 region has the DNA TGTGCCAGTCGAAGGACAGGGGAAGGAGATACGCAGTATTTT.

The chain has TRBV4-3 and TRBJ2-6; possibly TRBD1 for D (6 bases). The CDR3 is made up of 16 amino acids. Trimming pared 4 bases from V and 0 bases from J, leaving 10 bases between. CDR1 and CDR2 from the germline V gene are LGHNA and YSLEER. The CDR3 DNA reads TGCGCCAGCAGCCCCCAAGGGGGCTCTGGGGCCAACGTCCTGACTTTC. It is translated as CASSPQGGSGANVLTF.

CDR3: CASSYTQGSPDTQYF. CDR3 nucleotides: TGTGCCAGCAGTTACACACAGGGGTCCCCCGATACGCAGTATTTT. The chain is built from TRBV2 and TRBJ2-3, with 7 bases that match TRBD1. The CDR3 is made up of 15 amino acids. Germline CDR1 reads SNHLY; CDR2 reads FYNNEI. V dropped 5 bases and J dropped 6; count of bases not matched to a gene: 11.

The CDR3 DNA reads as TGCGCCAGCGGAACCGGGACAGGGGTAGCGGGGGCCAACGTCCTGACTTTC. It specifies CASGTGTGVAGANVLTF. The chain recombines TRBV5-1 with TRBJ2-6; 10 bases align to TRBD1. The CDR3 totals 17 residues. Germline V gene sequence: CDR1 SGHRS, CDR2 YFSETQ. V gave up 7 bases and J gave up 4 bases; unmatched junction bases: 11. Drawing the rest from reference TRBV5-1 and TRBJ2-6, the complete variable domain is KAGVTQTPRYLIKTRGQQVTLSCSPISGHRSVSWYQQTPGQGLQFLFEYFSETQRNKGNFPGRFSGRQFSNSRSEMNVSTLELGDSALYLCASGTGTGVAGANVLTFGAGSRLTVL.

The chain joins TRBV6-5 to TRBJ1-5; D gene uncertain. Germline values: CDR1 MNHEY, CDR2 SVGAGI. The CDR3 totals 15 residues. The V end lost 8 bases, the J end lost 0 bases, and 14 bases lay between the germline ends. CDR3 nucleotide sequence: TGTGCCAGCCGGGAGTATCCATATAGCAATCAGCCCCAGCATTTT. It encodes CASREYPYSNQPQHF.

The rearrangement joins TRBV11-2 to TRBJ2-7; 9 bases align to TRBD2. Trimming removed 2 bases from V and 3 bases from J; junction bases left unmatched: 11. Germline values: CDR1 SGHAT, CDR2 FQNNGV. The CDR3 length is 17 residues. The CDR3 coding sequence is TGTGCCAGCAGCTTAACCCCCGCGGGAGGGACCATCTACGAGCAGTACTTC. Residues: CASSLTPAGGTIYEQYF.

The gene calls are TRBV27 and TRBJ2-3; D gene ambiguous. Germline V lookup: CDR1 MNHEY, CDR2 SMNVEV (reference sequence). The CDR3 length is 14 residues. V was trimmed by 4 bases and J by 1 base, leaving 9 bases between them. The CDR3 nucleotides are TGTGCCAGCAGTTCTCCTCTCGGCACAGATACGCAGTATTTT. It is translated as CASSSPLGTDTQYF.

The rearrangement joins TRBV18 to TRBJ1-1; 7 bases are shared with TRBD1. CDR1 is KGHSH, CDR2 LQKENI, per germline. The CDR3 sequence is 13 residues long. V lost 6 bases and J lost 8; bases outside the gene matches: 9. The CDR3 sequence is CASSTDRPPEAFF. The CDR3 bases are TGTGCCAGCTCGACGGACAGGCCCCCAGAAGCTTTCTTT.

The rearrangement links TRBV5-3 to TRBJ1-5; 7 bases are a match to TRBD1. TRBV5-3 is identified as an open reading frame with a role that is uncertain. Trimming took 4 bases from V and 9 from J; bases not matched to a gene: 7. This CDR3 has 13 amino acids. The CDR3: CARSTTGSGPQHF. Written as DNA, the CDR3 is TGTGCCAGAAGCACGACAGGGTCAGGGCCCCAGCATTTT.

The chain carries TRBV9 and TRBJ2-5, with 9 bases matching TRBD1. Losses at the gene ends were 3 bases for V and 6 bases for J; bases not matched to a gene: 3. There are 13 residues in the CDR3. CDR1 SGDLS and CDR2 YYNGEE come from the germline V gene. CDR3 in DNA: TGTGCCAGCAGCGGGGGACAGGGAAAGACCCAGTACTTC. This codes for CASSGGQGKTQYF.

The chain links TRBV2 to TRBJ2-1; TRBD2 agrees at 9 bases. Germline-derived CDR1 and CDR2 are SNHLY and FYNNEI. The CDR3 totals 14 residues. Written as DNA, the CDR3 is TGTGCAATCTTAGCGGGGGCTTCCTACAATGAGCAGTTCTTC. Translating gives CAILAGASYNEQFF. Variable domain in full (rest from reference TRBV2 and TRBJ2-1): EPEVTQTPSHQVTQMGQEVILRCVPISNHLYFYWYRQILGQKVEFLVSFYNNEISEKSEIFDDQFSVERPDGSNFTLKIRSTKLEDSAMYFCAILAGASYNEQFFGPGTRLTVL.

The CDR3 DNA reads as TGTGCCACCCAGGTCGATGCCGTCTACGAGCAGTACTTC. This sequence encodes CATQVDAVYEQYF. V gene TRBV2 combines with J gene TRBJ2-7; D is unclear. V lost 10 bases and J 3 bases, leaving 16 bases between the germline ends. This CDR3 is 13 amino acids long. Germline assignment: CDR1 SNHLY and CDR2 FYNNEI.

This clone has just one count. This chain connects TRBV4-1 to TRBJ1-5; weak D call: TRBD1 (6 bases). The CDR3 is 17 residues long. V dropped 6 bases and J dropped 4 bases, with 22 bases sitting between them. CDR1 is MGHRA, CDR2 YSYEKL, per germline. The CDR3 DNA is TGCGCCAGCAGTCCAAGAGAGTTCGGGCAGGGGAATCAGCCCCAGCATTTT. Its protein is CASSPREFGQGNQPQHF.